The rows below give T cell receptor beta chains drawn from one sample of a study of cytomegalovirus exposure and HLA in healthy donors. The method was immunoSEQ multiplex PCR; TCRdb's version includes in-frame clones alone and lacks a portion of them. Altogether 85,000 to 130,000 clones are present, about three quarters being singletons, with the ten largest covering about 0.8%. Sequencing was done on a sample of PBMCs. The receptors derive from a boy between 10 and 17 years old in good health and CMV-seronegative. Each CDR3 is given without its conserved first and last residue. Each record gives: D gene, V gene, CDR3 protein. The D gene is left open where the match is weak.

D gene: TRBD1; V gene: TRBV9; CDR3 protein: ASSVRTGAYEQY
D gene: NA; V gene: TRBV5-1; CDR3 protein: ASSTFGSGANVLT
D gene: TRBD2; V gene: TRBV10-3; CDR3 protein: AISDGLGGRVSYEQY
D gene: NA; V gene: TRBV4-1; CDR3 protein: ASSQHVSELYEQY
D gene: TRBD1; V gene: TRBV5-1; CDR3 protein: ASSSRTGGNTEAF
D gene: NA; V gene: TRBV28; CDR3 protein: ASSSLSNQPQH
D gene: TRBD1; V gene: TRBV7-3; CDR3 protein: ASSLVPGQGAEAF
D gene: NA; V gene: TRBV28; CDR3 protein: ASISRLATNEKLF
D gene: TRBD1; V gene: TRBV6-5; CDR3 protein: ASREQGFYGYT
D gene: TRBD1; V gene: TRBV6-6; CDR3 protein: ASWAQGSGTEAF
D gene: NA; V gene: TRBV6-6; CDR3 protein: ASRKRGSYEQY
D gene: TRBD1; V gene: TRBV2; CDR3 protein: ASWAGGTYGYT
D gene: TRBD2; V gene: TRBV6-5; CDR3 protein: ASSPEGGGQSQY
D gene: TRBD1; V gene: TRBV7-3; CDR3 protein: ASSLTGLSTEAF
D gene: NA; V gene: TRBV6-1; CDR3 protein: ASNRQLGYT
D gene: NA; V gene: TRBV11-2; CDR3 protein: ASSFGQRYTGELF